The 29 T cell receptor beta chains below come from one sample, sequenced in a study of blood T cell repertoires in COVID-19. Using immunoSEQ multiplex PCR, the repertoire was profiled, and TCRdb retains in-frame clones only, with some absent. Of some 130,000 clones listed, around 80% were seen once; the top ten hold 1.5% to 2%. The sample taken for sequencing was peripheral blood. Receptors originate from a man between 65 and 79 years old with acute or convalescent COVID-19.

The chain is built from TRBV20-1 and TRBJ1-1, with TRBD1 as a possible D gene (5 bases). Germline V CDR1 and CDR2: DFQATT, SNEGSKA (reference sequence). This CDR3 has 16 amino acids. The V gene lost 3 bases and the J gene lost 3 bases, with 20 bases spanning the gap. CDR3 coding DNA: TGCAGTGCTAGTGTGTTCGGGGGAAGCCTGTACACTGAAGCTTTCTTT. It codes for CSASVFGGSLYTEAFF.

The V gene is TRBV27, the J gene TRBJ2-1, with a tentative D call TRBD2 (6 bases). This CDR3 is built from 15 residues. Trimming cost V 5 bases and J 7 bases, with 18 bases left between them. The V gene's germline CDR1 is MNHEY and CDR2 SMNVEV (reference sequence). The CDR3 nucleotides are TGTGCCAGCAGTCCTACCCCACGCGGGGAGAATGAGCAGTTCTTC. Residues: CASSPTPRGENEQFF.

The chain employs TRBV19 and TRBJ2-2; D not certain. This CDR3 has 15 amino acids. Germline CDR1 is LNHDA and CDR2 is SQIVND (reference sequence). The V end lost 3 bases, the J end lost 0 bases, and 8 bases lay between the germline ends. The CDR3 DNA sequence: TGTGCCAGTAGTATCCCTTCAGCGAACACCGGGGAGCTGTTTTTT. Its translation is CASSIPSANTGELFF.

This chain links TRBV19 with TRBJ1-5, with TRBD1 identical over 8 bases. CDR1 and CDR2 (germline): LNHDA, SQIVND (reference sequence). The CDR3 covers 15 residues. V shed 5 bases and J 4 bases; nucleotides not matched to a gene: 7. DNA for the CDR3: TGTGCCAGTAGTCCACGGACAGGGTCGAATCAGCCCCAGCATTTT. It is translated as CASSPRTGSNQPQHF.

This clone was seen a handful of times. The sample contains more than one DNA sequence encoding this CDR3. The J gene is TRBJ2-3, the V gene TRBV6-4; D is perhaps TRBD2 (7 bases). The V and J ends lost 2 bases and 2 bases respectively, with 14 bases between them. The CDR3 runs 16 residues. Germline lookup yields CDR1 MRHNA and CDR2 SNTAGT. The CDR3 sequence: CASSDGSGGDTDTQYF. CDR3 nucleotides: TGTGCCAGCAGTGACGGGTCGGGGGGCGACACAGATACGCAGTATTTT.

This chain links TRBV5-6 with TRBJ1-1; D is undetermined. V was shortened by 5 bases and J by 5 bases, with 19 bases between the two germline ends. The CDR3 covers 15 residues. Per the germline V gene, CDR1 is SGHDT and CDR2 is YYEEEE. The CDR3 sequence: CASSAGSGSGTEAFF. The CDR3 DNA reads TGTGCCAGCAGTGCGGGCTCGGGAAGTGGGACTGAAGCTTTCTTT.

The V call is TRBV10-3, the J call TRBJ1-5; no definite D call. There are 13 residues in the CDR3. Trimming stripped 0 bases from V and 5 bases from J, with 5 bases between. Germline-derived CDR1 and CDR2 are ENHRY and SYGVKD. For the CDR3, the DNA is TGTGCCATCAGTGAGTCGGCGGATCAGCCCCAGCATTTT. This translates into CAISESADQPQHF.

V is TRBV19 and J is TRBJ2-1, with a weak D call TRBD1 (5 bases). This CDR3 comprises 13 residues. CDR1 and CDR2 (germline): LNHDA, SQIVND (reference sequence). V dropped 3 bases and J dropped 8 bases, with 11 bases sitting between them. This CDR3 is CASSIREVDEQFF. The CDR3, as DNA: TGTGCCAGTAGTATCAGGGAAGTCGATGAGCAGTTCTTC.

CDR3 loop: CASSPRQGVEAFF. For the CDR3, the DNA is TGTGCCAGCAGCCCCCGACAGGGGGTTGAAGCTTTCTTT. This chain links TRBV7-9 with TRBJ1-1, with TRBD1 matching 9 bases. CDR1 and CDR2 (germline): SEHNR, FQNEAQ (reference sequence). V trimming: 5 bases; J trimming: 7 bases; junction bases outside the gene matches: 5. The CDR3 length is 13 residues.

The chain joins TRBV3-1 (or the pseudogene TRBV3-2) to TRBJ2-3; maybe TRBD1 (6 bases). Germline V gene sequence: CDR1 LGHDT, CDR2 YNNKEL (reference sequence). V was shortened by 1 base and J by 0 bases, with 11 bases between the two germline ends. The CDR3 contains 16 residues. The CDR3 DNA follows: TGTGCCAGCAGCCAAGCCTTCGACAGGAGCACAGATACGCAGTATTTT. This translates into CASSQAFDRSTDTQYF.

V and J are TRBV28 and TRBJ1-1; D may be TRBD1 (5 bases). CDR1 is MDHEN, CDR2 SYDVKM, per germline. Trimming took off 3 bases at V and 5 bases at J, with 13 bases between the two ends. This CDR3 contains 14 residues. CDR3 protein: CASSFTRVSTEAFF. DNA for the CDR3: TGTGCCAGCAGTTTTACCAGGGTATCAACTGAAGCTTTCTTT.

V and J are TRBV6-5 and TRBJ2-3; weak D call: TRBD1 (5 bases). Germline V gene lookup returns CDR1 MNHEY and CDR2 SVGAGI. The CDR3 is 14 amino acids. The V gene lost 6 bases and the J gene lost 0 bases, with 10 bases spanning the gap. The CDR3 is CASSLRGSTDTQYF. CDR3 DNA: TGTGCCAGCAGCTTAAGGGGTAGCACAGATACGCAGTATTTT.

Ten or more counts support this clone. The gene calls are TRBV19 and TRBJ1-2, with 11 bases identical to TRBD1. The trim removed 8 bases at V and 2 bases at J, leaving 19 bases unmatched. Per germline, CDR1 LNHDA and CDR2 SQIVND (reference sequence). The CDR3 totals 19 residues. In DNA form, the CDR3 reads TGTGCCAGTTCCGGGCGCAACTGGGACAGGGGGAATCTGAACTATGGCTACACCTTC. Protein sequence: CASSGRNWDRGNLNYGYTF.

The gene calls are TRBV6-2 or TRBV6-3 and TRBJ1-2, with D uncertain. The CDR3 runs to 13 residues. CDR1 and CDR2 (germline): MNHEY, SVGEGT. Trimming took off 3 bases at V and 8 bases at J, with 13 bases between the two ends. CDR3 nucleotides: TGTGCCAGCAGTTATACGCATGCTACCGGCTACACCTTC. It translates to CASSYTHATGYTF.

The chain is built from TRBV28 and TRBJ1-1; D might be TRBD1 (5 bases). This CDR3 contains 14 residues. The ends were cut back, 6 bases at V and 0 bases at J, with 11 bases in the middle. Germline CDR1 is MDHEN and CDR2 is SYDVKM. The CDR3 DNA follows: TGTGCCAGCAGGGGGGGAAGAGTGAACACTGAAGCTTTCTTT. Protein product: CASRGGRVNTEAFF.

This chain links TRBV3-1 (or the pseudogene TRBV3-2) with TRBJ1-3; D gene uncertain. Trimming took 1 base from V and 0 from J, leaving 10 bases between them. Per germline, CDR1 LGHDT and CDR2 YNNKEL (reference sequence). The CDR3 contains 16 residues. The CDR3 here is CASSQGGSNSGNTIYF. The DNA of the CDR3 is TGTGCCAGCAGCCAAGGAGGTAGCAACTCTGGAAACACCATATATTTT.

The genes are TRBV23-1 and TRBJ1-2, with 7 bases aligning to TRBD1. TRBV23-1 is treated as an ORF (open reading frame) with a function not yet certain. V shed 4 bases, J shed 6 bases, and the junction held 14 bases outside the gene matches. The CDR3 spans 16 residues. CDR3 amino acids: CASSLTGNSTADGYTF. In nucleotides, the CDR3 is TGCGCCAGCAGTCTGACAGGGAATTCAACGGCGGATGGCTACACCTTC.

By sample fraction, this clone is medium-sized (0.01 to 0.1%). The V gene is TRBV4-2, the J gene TRBJ1-4, with D possibly matching TRBD1 (6 bases). From germline, CDR1 is LGHNA and CDR2 YNFKEQ. V was cut by 0 bases and J by 0 bases, with 14 bases left in between. CDR3 length: 18 amino acids. The CDR3 region has the DNA TGTGCCAGCAGCCAAGATAAGCTAGGACAGACAACTAATGAAAAACTGTTTTTT. Residues: CASSQDKLGQTTNEKLFF.

This clone was seen only once. The chain recombines TRBV10-3 with TRBJ1-2, with no clear D. Germline V gene data show CDR1 as ENHRY and CDR2 as SYGVKD. The CDR3 has 12 amino acids. V dropped 4 bases and J dropped 4 bases, with 7 bases sitting between them. CDR3 nucleotide sequence: TGTGCCATCAGTGTAGATGGCTATGGCTACACCTTC. Its protein is CAISVDGYGYTF.

The chain links TRBV2 to TRBJ1-1, with 7 bases lining up with TRBD1. Germline CDR1 and CDR2: SNHLY and FYNNEI. The CDR3 spans 14 residues. Unmatched junction bases numbered 1, after V lost 3 bases and J lost 0 bases. In DNA, the CDR3 is TGTGCCAGCAGTGAGGGACAGATGAACACTGAAGCTTTCTTT. Translated, it gives CASSEGQMNTEAFF.

The CDR3 DNA follows: TGCGCCAGCAGCTTTCAGGGGAGTAGTGAAAAACTGTTTTTT. This gives the protein CASSFQGSSEKLFF. The chain joins TRBV5-1 to TRBJ1-4; D is perhaps TRBD1 (6 bases). Germline loops: CDR1 SGHRS, CDR2 YFSETQ. The CDR3 contains 14 residues. The germline V and J ends were trimmed by 2 bases and 7 bases, with 12 bases remaining between them.

This clone was counted only a few times. This sample includes further DNA sequences coding for the same CDR3. This chain joins TRBV3-1 (or the pseudogene TRBV3-2) and TRBJ1-1, with unresolved D. Trimming cost V 1 base and J 6 bases, with 3 bases left between them. This CDR3 is built from 11 residues. Germline V gives CDR1 LGHDT, CDR2 YNNKEL (reference sequence). CDR3 nucleotides: TGTGCCAGCAGCCAAGCATCTGAAGCTTTCTTT. Its translation: CASSQASEAFF.

This clone was observed once. Other DNA sequences in this sample translate to the same CDR3. This sequence joins TRBV4-2 and TRBJ1-1; no clear D gene. Per the germline V gene, CDR1 is LGHNA and CDR2 is YNFKEQ. Trimming removed 4 bases from V and 4 bases from J, with 10 bases in between. The CDR3 has 13 amino acids. CDR3: CASSRTGSTEAFF. CDR3 sequence (DNA): TGTGCCAGCAGCCGGACGGGGTCCACTGAAGCTTTCTTT.

The rearrangement uses TRBV4-2 and TRBJ1-2; tentatively, D is TRBD1 (6 bases). The CDR3 is made up of 15 amino acids. Germline assignment: CDR1 LGHNA and CDR2 YNFKEQ. The V and J ends lost 0 bases and 4 bases respectively, with 12 bases between them. Written as DNA, the CDR3 is TGTGCCAGCAGCCAAGATAGGCGACAGGCCTATGGCTACACCTTC. This codes for CASSQDRRQAYGYTF.

The chain is built from TRBV11-3 and TRBJ2-1; 9 positions match TRBD2. The CDR3 sequence is 15 residues long. In germline, CDR1 is SGHNT, CDR2 YENEEA. V was pared by 5 bases and J by 6 bases, with 8 bases of the junction left unmatched. CDR3 nucleotides: TGTGCCAGCAGCCGGCCGGGACTAGCATCCAATGAGCAGTTCTTC. It specifies CASSRPGLASNEQFF.

The chain combines TRBV2 with TRBJ1-1, with D possibly matching TRBD1 (6 bases). V was clipped by 8 bases and J by 1 base, with 11 bases between them. CDR3 length equals 13 residues. The germline V gene has CDR1 SNHLY and CDR2 FYNNEI. CDR3 nucleotides: TGTGCCAGCTCACAGGGCGGGAACACTGAAGCTTTCTTT. The encoded protein is CASSQGGNTEAFF. Using reference TRBV2 and TRBJ1-1 for the parts outside the CDR3, the full variable domain is EPEVTQTPSHQVTQMGQEVILRCVPISNHLYFYWYRQILGQKVEFLVSFYNNEISEKSEIFDDQFSVERPDGSNFTLKIRSTKLEDSAMYFCASSQGGNTEAFFGQGTRLTVV.

The gene calls are TRBV9 and TRBJ2-1, with D tentatively TRBD1 (5 bases). Germline V gives CDR1 SGDLS, CDR2 YYNGEE. V was trimmed by 0 bases and J by 6 bases, leaving 13 bases between them. The CDR3 sequence is 15 residues long. CDR3 protein: CASSVGTGPFNEQFF. The CDR3 coding sequence is TGTGCCAGCAGCGTAGGAACAGGTCCCTTCAATGAGCAGTTCTTC.

The rearrangement links TRBV28 to TRBJ2-5; possible D gene TRBD2, 6 bases. CDR1 is MDHEN and CDR2 is SYDVKM in the germline V gene. The CDR3 length is 14 residues. Trimming took 3 bases from V and 6 from J, leaving 14 bases between them. The CDR3 loop is CASSLGPLAKTQYF. The CDR3 bases are TGTGCCAGCAGTTTGGGCCCGCTAGCGAAGACCCAGTACTTC.

This chain uses TRBV14 with TRBJ2-3, with 8 nucleotides matching TRBD2. CDR3 size: 15 residues. The germline CDR1 and CDR2 sequences are SGHDN and FVKESK. V dropped 6 bases and J dropped 3; count of bases not matched to a gene: 8. CDR3 in DNA: TGTGCCAGCAGTCCGGGACTAGTTCCTACAGATACGCAGTATTTT. Translation gives CASSPGLVPTDTQYF.